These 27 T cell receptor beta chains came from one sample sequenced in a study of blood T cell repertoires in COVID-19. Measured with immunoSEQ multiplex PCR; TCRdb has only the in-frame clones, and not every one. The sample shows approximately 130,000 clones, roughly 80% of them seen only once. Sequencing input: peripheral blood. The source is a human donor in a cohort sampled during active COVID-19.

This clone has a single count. The CDR3: CASSASSGQGYEQYF. For the CDR3, the DNA is TGTGCCAGCAGCGCTAGCTCGGGACAGGGTTACGAGCAGTACTTC. The rearrangement links TRBV7-2 to TRBJ2-7, with 9 bases lining up with TRBD1. Trimming took 5 bases from V and 4 from J; bases not matched to a gene: 9. Germline CDR1 SGHTA, CDR2 FQGNSA. The CDR3 loop spans 15 amino acids.

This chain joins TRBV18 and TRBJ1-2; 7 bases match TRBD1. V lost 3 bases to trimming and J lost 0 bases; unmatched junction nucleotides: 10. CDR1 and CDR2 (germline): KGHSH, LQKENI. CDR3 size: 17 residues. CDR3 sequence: CASSPNAGQRTNYGYTF. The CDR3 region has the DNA TGTGCCAGCTCACCTAACGCGGGACAGCGTACTAACTATGGCTACACCTTC.

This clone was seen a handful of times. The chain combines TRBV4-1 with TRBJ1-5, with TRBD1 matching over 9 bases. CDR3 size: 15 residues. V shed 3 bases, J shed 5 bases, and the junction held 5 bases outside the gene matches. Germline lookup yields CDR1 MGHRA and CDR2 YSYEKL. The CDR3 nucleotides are TGCGCCAGCAGCCAGACAGGGGGTATCTATCAGCCCCAGCATTTT. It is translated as CASSQTGGIYQPQHF.

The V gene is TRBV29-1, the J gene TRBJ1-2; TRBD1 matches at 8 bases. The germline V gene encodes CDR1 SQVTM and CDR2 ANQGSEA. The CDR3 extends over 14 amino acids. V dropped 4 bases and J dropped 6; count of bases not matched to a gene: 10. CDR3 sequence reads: CSVVGGTGGNGYTF. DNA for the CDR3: TGCAGCGTTGTTGGGGGAACAGGGGGTAATGGCTACACCTTC.

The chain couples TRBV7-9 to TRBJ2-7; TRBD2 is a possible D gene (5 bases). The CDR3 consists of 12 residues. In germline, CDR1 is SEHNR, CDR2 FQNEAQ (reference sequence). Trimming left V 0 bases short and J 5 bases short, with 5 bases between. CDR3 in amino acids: CASSLAGDEQYF. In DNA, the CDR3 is TGTGCCAGCAGCTTAGCCGGGGACGAGCAGTACTTC.

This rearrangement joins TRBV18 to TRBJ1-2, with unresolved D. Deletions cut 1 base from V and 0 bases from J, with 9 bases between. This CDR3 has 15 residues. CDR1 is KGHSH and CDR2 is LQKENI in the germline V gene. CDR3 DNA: TGTGCCAGCTCACCACTTACCGAGACTAACTATGGCTACACCTTC. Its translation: CASSPLTETNYGYTF.

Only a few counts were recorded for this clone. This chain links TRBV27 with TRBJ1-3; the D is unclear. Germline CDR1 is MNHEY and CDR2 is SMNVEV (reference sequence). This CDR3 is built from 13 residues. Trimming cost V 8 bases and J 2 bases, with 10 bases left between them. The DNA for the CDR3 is TGTGCCAGCGCCGACATTACTGGAAACACCATATATTTT. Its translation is CASADITGNTIYF.

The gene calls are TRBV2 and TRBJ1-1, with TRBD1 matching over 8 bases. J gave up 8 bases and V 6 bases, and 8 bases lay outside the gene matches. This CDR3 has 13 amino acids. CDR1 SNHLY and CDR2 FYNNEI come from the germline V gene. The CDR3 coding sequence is TGTGCCAGCAGGGAGGACAGGGCCTCAGAAGCTTTCTTT. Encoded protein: CASREDRASEAFF.

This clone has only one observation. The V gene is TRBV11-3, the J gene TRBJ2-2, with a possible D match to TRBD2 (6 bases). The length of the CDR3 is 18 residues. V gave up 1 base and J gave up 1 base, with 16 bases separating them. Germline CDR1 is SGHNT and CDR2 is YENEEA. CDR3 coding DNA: TGTGCCAGCAGCTTAGCCCTACTCAATAGCGGGAACACCGGGGAGCTGTTTTTT. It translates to CASSLALLNSGNTGELFF.

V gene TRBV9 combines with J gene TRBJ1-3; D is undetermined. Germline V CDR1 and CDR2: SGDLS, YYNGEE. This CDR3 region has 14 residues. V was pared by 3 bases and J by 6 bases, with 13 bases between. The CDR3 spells CASSELGQENTIYF. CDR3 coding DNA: TGTGCCAGCAGCGAACTAGGCCAGGAAAACACCATATATTTT.

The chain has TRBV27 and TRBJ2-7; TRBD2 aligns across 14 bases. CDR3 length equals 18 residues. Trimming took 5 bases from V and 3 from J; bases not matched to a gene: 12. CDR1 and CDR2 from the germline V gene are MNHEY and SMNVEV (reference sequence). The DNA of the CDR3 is TGTGCCAGCAGTCAATCTACCGGACTAGCGGGAGGCTACTACGAGCAGTACTTC. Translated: CASSQSTGLAGGYYEQYF.

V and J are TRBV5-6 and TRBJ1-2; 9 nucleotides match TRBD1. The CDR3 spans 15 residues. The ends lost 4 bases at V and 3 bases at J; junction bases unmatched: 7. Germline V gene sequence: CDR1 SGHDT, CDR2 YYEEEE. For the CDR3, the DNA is TGTGCCAGCAGCAGCACAGGGGGCGCGTACTATGGCTACACCTTC. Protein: CASSSTGGAYYGYTF.

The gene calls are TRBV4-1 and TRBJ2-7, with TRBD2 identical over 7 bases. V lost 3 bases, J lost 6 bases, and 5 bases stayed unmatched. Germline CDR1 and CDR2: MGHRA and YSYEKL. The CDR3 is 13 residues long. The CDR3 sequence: CASSQGGDGEQYF. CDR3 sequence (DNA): TGCGCCAGCAGCCAGGGGGGGGACGGCGAGCAGTACTTC.

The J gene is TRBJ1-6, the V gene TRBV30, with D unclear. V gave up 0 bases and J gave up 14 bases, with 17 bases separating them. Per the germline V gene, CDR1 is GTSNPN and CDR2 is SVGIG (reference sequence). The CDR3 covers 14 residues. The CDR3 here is CAWSVRPGGEALHF. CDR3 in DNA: TGTGCCTGGAGTGTACGACCTGGCGGGGAGGCCCTCCACTTT.

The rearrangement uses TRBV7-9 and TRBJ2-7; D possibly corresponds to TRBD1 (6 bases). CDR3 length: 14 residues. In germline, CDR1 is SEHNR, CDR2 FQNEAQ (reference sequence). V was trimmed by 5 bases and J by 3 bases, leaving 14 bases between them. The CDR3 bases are TGTGCCAGCAGCAACCGGGACAACGACTACGAGCAGTACTTC. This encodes CASSNRDNDYEQYF.

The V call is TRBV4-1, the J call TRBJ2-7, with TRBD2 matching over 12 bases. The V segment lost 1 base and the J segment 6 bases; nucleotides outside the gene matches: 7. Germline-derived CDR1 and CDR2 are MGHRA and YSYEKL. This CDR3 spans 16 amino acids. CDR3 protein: CASSQASGRAGVEQYF. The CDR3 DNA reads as TGCGCCAGCAGCCAAGCTAGCGGGAGGGCCGGGGTCGAGCAGTACTTC.

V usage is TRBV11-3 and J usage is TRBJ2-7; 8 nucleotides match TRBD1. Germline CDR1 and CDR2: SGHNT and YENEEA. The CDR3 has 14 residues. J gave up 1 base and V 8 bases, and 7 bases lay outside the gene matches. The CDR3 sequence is CASDPGQGSYEQYF. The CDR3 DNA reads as TGTGCCAGCGATCCCGGACAGGGATCCTACGAGCAGTACTTC.

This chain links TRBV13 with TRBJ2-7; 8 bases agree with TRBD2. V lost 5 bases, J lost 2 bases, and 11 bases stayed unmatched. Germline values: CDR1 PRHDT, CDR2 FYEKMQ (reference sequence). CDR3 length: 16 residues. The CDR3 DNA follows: TGTGCCAGCAGCCTCCGGCAGCGGACTAGCCCCTACGAGCAGTACTTC. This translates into CASSLRQRTSPYEQYF. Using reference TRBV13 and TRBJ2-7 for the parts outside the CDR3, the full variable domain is AAGVIQSPRHLIKEKRETATLKCYPIPRHDTVYWYQQGPGQDPQFLISFYEKMQSDKGSIPDRFSAQQFSDYHSELNMSSLELGDSALYFCASSLRQRTSPYEQYFGPGTRLTVT.

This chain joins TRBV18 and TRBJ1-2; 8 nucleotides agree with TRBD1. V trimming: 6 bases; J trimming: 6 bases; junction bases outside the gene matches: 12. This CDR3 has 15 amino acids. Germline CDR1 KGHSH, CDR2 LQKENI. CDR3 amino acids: CASSLSGQGLNGYTF. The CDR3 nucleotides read TGTGCCAGCTCCCTAAGCGGACAGGGATTGAATGGCTACACCTTC.

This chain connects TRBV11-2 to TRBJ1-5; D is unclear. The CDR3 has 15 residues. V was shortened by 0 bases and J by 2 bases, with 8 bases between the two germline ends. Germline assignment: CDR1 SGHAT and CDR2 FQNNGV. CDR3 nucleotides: TGTGCCAGCAGCTTAGACGGGGTCGGCAATCAGCCCCAGCATTTT. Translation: CASSLDGVGNQPQHF. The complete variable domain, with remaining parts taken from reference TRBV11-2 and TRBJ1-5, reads EAGVAQSPRYKIIEKRQSVAFWCNPISGHATLYWYQQILGQGPKLLIQFQNNGVVDDSQLPKDRFSAERLKGVDSTLKIQPAKLEDSAVYLCASSLDGVGNQPQHFGDGTRLSIL.

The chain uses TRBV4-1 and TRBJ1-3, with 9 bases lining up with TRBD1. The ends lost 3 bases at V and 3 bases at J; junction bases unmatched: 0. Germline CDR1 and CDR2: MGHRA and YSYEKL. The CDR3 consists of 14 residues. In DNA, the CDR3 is TGCGCCAGCAGCCAGACAGGGGGTGGAAACACCATATATTTT. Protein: CASSQTGGGNTIYF.

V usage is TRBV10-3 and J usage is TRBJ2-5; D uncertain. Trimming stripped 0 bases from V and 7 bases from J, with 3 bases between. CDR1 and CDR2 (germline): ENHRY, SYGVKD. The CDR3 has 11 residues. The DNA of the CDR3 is TGTGCCATCAGTGAGTCGAGGACCCAGTACTTC. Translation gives CAISESRTQYF.

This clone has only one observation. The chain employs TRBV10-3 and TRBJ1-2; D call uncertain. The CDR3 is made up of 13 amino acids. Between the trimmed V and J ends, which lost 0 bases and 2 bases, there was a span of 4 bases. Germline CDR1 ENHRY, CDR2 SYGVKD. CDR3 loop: CAISESVNYGYTF. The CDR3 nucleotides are TGTGCCATCAGTGAGTCCGTCAACTATGGCTACACCTTC.

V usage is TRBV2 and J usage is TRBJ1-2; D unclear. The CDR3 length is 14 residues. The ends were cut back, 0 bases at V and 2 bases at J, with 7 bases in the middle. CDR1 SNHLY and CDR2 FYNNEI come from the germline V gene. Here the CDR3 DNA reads TGTGCCAGCAGTGAAGCGGACTGGAACTATGGCTACACCTTC. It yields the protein CASSEADWNYGYTF.

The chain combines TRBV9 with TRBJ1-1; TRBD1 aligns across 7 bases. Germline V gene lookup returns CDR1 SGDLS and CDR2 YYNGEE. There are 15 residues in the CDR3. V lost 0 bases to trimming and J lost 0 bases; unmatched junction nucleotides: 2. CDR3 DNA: TGTGCCAGCAGCGTAGGGGACAGTTTGAACACTGAAGCTTTCTTT. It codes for CASSVGDSLNTEAFF.

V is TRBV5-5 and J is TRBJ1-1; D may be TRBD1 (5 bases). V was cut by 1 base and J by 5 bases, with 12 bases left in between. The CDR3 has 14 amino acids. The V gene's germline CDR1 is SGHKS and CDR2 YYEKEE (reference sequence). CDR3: CASSLNSGVTEAFF. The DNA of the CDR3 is TGTGCCAGCAGCTTGAACTCGGGGGTGACTGAAGCTTTCTTT.

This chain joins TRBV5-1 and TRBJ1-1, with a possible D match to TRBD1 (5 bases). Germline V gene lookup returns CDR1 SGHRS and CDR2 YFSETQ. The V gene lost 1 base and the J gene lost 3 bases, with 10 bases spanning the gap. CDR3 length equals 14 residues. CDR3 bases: TGCGCCAGCAGCTTGAGGGGTCTTGACACTGAAGCTTTCTTT. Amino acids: CASSLRGLDTEAFF.